These 9 T cell receptor beta chains were all obtained from the same sample, sequenced in a study of T cells in localized non-small cell lung cancer. Assay: immunoSEQ multiplex PCR; the TCRdb copy retains only in-frame clones and omits some. The top ten hold around 15% of the sample, which has tens of thousands of clones, under 90% seen once. The source material was PBMCs, sampled before any cancer treatment. These receptors originate from a woman between 40 and 69 years old with stage II squamous cell lung carcinoma.

V usage is TRBV30 and J usage is TRBJ2-2; D gene uncertain. Trimming left V 4 bases short and J 3 bases short, with 12 bases between. Germline values: CDR1 GTSNPN, CDR2 SVGIG (reference sequence). The CDR3 covers 14 residues. The CDR3 coding sequence is TGTGCCTGGAAGGCAGACACCGACACCGGGGAGCTGTTTTTT. As protein: CAWKADTDTGELFF.

This chain links TRBV29-1 with TRBJ1-1; 8 bases align to TRBD1. The CDR3 has 13 amino acids. CDR1 SQVTM and CDR2 ANQGSEA come from the germline V gene. After removal of 7 bases from V and 6 bases from J, the junction contained 10 bases not matched to a gene. The CDR3 region is CSAQQGARSEAFF. CDR3 bases: TGCAGCGCGCAGCAGGGGGCGCGTTCTGAAGCTTTCTTT.

The V call is TRBV13, the J call TRBJ2-6; 9 nucleotides align to TRBD1. From germline, CDR1 is PRHDT and CDR2 FYEKMQ (reference sequence). Trimming took 5 bases from V and 1 from J; bases not matched to a gene: 3. The length of the CDR3 is 16 residues. CDR3 amino acids: CASSRDRASGANVLTF. The CDR3 coding sequence is TGTGCCAGCAGCCGGGACAGGGCGTCTGGGGCCAACGTCCTGACTTTC.

This chain links TRBV5-4 with TRBJ2-5; 8 nucleotides align to TRBD2. This CDR3 contains 14 residues. V was pared by 3 bases and J by 5 bases, with 6 bases of the junction left unmatched. Germline CDR1 is SGHNT and CDR2 is YYREEE (reference sequence). CDR3 sequence reads: CASSSAGELETQYF. The CDR3, as DNA: TGTGCCAGCAGCTCAGCGGGGGAGCTGGAGACCCAGTACTTC.

The J gene is TRBJ2-7, the V gene TRBV28; D gene unclear. Germline-derived CDR1 and CDR2 are MDHEN and SYDVKM. The V end was cut by 4 bases, the J end by 0 bases, with 10 bases between. The CDR3 spans 14 residues. The CDR3 nucleotides are TGTGCCAGCAGTTCCGTGACCACCTCCTACGAGCAGTACTTC. Translation: CASSSVTTSYEQYF.

This clone was recorded a few times. The V and J genes are TRBV21-1 and TRBJ2-7; the table calls TRBD2, which could not be checked here. TRBV21-1 corresponds to a pseudogene. There are 13 residues in the CDR3. The chain's CDR3 is CASSKGERYEQYF. The CDR3 region has the DNA TGTGCCAGCAGCAAAGGAGAGCGGTACGAGCAGTACTTC.

This CDR3 reads CAISLGRDWGPVSSMNTEAFF. CDR3 sequence (DNA): TGTGCCATCAGTCTAGGTAGGGACTGGGGCCCTGTTTCGTCCATGAACACTGAAGCTTTCTTT. V and J are TRBV10-3 and TRBJ1-1; TRBD1 is a possible D gene (5 bases). The germline gives CDR1 ENHRY, CDR2 SYGVKD. Trimming left V 5 bases short and J 0 bases short, with 31 bases between. This CDR3 contains 21 residues.

J is TRBJ2-3 and V is TRBV5-1; D is uncertain. This CDR3 region has 14 residues. Trimming took off 0 bases at V and 5 bases at J, with 10 bases between the two ends. Germline CDR1 is SGHRS and CDR2 is YFSETQ. CDR3 in DNA: TGCGCCAGCAGCTTGGAGCTTCAAGTAGATACGCAGTATTTT. Translating gives CASSLELQVDTQYF.

The chain carries TRBV18 and TRBJ2-1, with 12 bases aligning to TRBD2. Germline-derived CDR1 and CDR2 are KGHSH and LQKENI. V lost 6 bases, J lost 4 bases, and 7 bases stayed unmatched. This CDR3 region has 16 residues. CDR3 in amino acids: CASSPPGTSGYNEQFF. The CDR3 DNA sequence: TGTGCCAGCTCTCCGCCTGGGACTAGCGGGTACAATGAGCAGTTCTTC.